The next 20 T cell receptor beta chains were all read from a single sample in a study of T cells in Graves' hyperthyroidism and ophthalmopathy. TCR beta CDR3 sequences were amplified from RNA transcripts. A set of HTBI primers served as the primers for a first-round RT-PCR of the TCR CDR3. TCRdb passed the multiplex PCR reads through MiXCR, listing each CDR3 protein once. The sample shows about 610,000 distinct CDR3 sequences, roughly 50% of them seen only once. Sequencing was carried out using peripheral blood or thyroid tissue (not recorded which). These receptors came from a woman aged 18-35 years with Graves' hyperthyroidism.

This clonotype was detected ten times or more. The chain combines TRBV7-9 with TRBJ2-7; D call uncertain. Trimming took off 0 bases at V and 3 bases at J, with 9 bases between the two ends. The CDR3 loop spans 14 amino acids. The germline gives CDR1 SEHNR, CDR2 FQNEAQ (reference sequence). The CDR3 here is CASSLAVHIYEQYF. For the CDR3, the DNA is TGTGCCAGCAGCTTAGCTGTGCACATCTACGAGCAGTACTTC.

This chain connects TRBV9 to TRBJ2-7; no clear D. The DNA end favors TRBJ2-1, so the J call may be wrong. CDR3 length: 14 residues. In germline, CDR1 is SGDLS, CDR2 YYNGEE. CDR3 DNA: TGTGCCAGCAGCGCCCGGAATGGATACAATGAGCAGTTCTTC. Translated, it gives CASSARNGYNEQFF.

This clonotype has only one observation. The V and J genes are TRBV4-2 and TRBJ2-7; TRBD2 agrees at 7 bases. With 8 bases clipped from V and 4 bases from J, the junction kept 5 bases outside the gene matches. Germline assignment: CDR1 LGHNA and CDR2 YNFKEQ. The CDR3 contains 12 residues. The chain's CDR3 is CASQSGIYEQYF. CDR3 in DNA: TGTGCCAGCCAAAGCGGGATTTACGAGCAGTACTTC.

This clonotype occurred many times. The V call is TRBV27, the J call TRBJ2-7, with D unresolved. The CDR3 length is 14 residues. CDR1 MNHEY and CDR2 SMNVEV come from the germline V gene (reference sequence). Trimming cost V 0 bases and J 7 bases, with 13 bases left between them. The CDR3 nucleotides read TGTGCCAGCAGTTTATCGATTGTCGCAGAAGAGCAGTACTTC. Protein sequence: CASSLSIVAEEQYF.

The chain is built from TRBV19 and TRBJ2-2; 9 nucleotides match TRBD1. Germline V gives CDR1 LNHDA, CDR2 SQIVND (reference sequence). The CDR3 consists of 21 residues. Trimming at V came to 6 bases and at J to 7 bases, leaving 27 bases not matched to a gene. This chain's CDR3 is CASSTNRGRTGVIRLIGELFF. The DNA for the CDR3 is TGTGCCAGTAGCACTAACCGAGGCCGGACAGGGGTTATTCGTTTGATCGGGGAGCTGTTTTTT.

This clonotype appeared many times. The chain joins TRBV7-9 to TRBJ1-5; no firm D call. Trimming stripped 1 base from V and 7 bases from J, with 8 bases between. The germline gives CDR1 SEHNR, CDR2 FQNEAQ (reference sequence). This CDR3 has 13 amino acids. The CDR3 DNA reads TGTGCCAGCAGCTTAGGGGCGTGGCAGCCCCAGCATTTT. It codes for CASSLGAWQPQHF.

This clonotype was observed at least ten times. As DNA, the CDR3 is TGCAGTTCGGGACTAGCGGATTACGAGCAGTACTTC. Translated: CSSGLADYEQYF. This chain links TRBV20-1 with TRBJ2-7; 11 bases fit TRBD2. Germline V CDR1 and CDR2: DFQATT, SNEGSKA (reference sequence). The V gene end was trimmed by 8 bases and the J gene end by 4 bases; junction bases not matched to a gene: 4. CDR3 length: 12 residues.

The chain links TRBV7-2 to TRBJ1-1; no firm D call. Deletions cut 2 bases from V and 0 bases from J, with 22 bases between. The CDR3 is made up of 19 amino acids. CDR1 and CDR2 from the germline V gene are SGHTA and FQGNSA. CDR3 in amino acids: CASSLYPAWREGLNTEAFF. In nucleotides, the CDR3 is TGTGCCAGCAGCTTATACCCGGCCTGGCGGGAGGGTTTGAACACTGAAGCTTTCTTT.

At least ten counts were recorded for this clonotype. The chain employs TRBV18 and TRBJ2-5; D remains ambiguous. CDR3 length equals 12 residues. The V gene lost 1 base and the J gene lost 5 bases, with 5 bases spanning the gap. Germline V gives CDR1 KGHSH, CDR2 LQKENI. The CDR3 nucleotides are TGTGCCAGCTCACCACATTGGGAGACCCAGTACTTC. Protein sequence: CASSPHWETQYF.

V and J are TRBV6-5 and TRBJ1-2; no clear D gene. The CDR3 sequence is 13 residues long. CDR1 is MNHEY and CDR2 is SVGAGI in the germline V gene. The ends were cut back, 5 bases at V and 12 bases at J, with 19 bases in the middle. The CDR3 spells CASSPGGSSGNTF. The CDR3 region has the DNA TGTGCCAGCAGTCCGGGAGGCAGCTCTGGAAACACCTTC.

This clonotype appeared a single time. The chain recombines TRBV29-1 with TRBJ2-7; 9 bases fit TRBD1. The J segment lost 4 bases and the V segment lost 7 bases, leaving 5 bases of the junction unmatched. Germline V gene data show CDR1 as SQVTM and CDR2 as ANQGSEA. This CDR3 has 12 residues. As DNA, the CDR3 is TGCAGCGCCGACGGACAGGGGTACGAGCAGTACTTC. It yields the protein CSADGQGYEQYF.

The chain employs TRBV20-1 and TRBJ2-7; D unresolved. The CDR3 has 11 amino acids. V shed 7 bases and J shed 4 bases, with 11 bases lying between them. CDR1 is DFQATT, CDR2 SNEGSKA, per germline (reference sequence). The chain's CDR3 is CSEAPGYEQYF. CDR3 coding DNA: TGCAGTGAAGCCCCCGGGTACGAGCAGTACTTC.

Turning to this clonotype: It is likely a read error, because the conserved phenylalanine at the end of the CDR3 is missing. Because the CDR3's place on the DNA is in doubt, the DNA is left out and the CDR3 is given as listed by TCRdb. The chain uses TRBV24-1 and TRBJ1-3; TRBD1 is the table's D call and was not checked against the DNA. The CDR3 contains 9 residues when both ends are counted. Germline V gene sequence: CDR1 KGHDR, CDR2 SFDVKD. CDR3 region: CATSDGDRA.

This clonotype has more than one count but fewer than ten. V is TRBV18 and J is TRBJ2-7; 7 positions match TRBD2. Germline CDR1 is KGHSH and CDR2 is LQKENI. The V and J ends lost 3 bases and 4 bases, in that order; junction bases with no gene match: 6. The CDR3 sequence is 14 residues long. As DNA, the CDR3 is TGTGCCAGCTCACCGCGGGGAGGGGATTACGAGCAGTACTTC. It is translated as CASSPRGGDYEQYF.

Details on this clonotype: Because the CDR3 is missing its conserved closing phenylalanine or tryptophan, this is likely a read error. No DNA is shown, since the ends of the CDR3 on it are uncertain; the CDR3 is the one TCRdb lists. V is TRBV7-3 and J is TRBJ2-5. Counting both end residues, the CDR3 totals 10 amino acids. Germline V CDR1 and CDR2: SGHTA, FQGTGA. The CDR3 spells CASSFRELRS.

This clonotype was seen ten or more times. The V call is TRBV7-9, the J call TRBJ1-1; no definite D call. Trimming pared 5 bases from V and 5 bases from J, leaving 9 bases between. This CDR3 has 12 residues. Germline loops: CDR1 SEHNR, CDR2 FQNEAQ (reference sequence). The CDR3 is CASSLRQTEAFF. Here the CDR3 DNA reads TGTGCCAGCAGCCTTAGACAAACTGAAGCTTTCTTT.

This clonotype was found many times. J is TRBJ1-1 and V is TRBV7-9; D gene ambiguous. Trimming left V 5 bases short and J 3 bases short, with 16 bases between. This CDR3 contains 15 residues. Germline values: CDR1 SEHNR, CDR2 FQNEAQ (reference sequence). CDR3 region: CASSLQEGYYTEAFF. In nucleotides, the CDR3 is TGTGCCAGCAGCCTCCAGGAAGGGTATTACACTGAAGCTTTCTTT.

The chain's CDR3 is CASSRQGAHPDVPYEQYF. CDR3 in DNA: TGTGCCAGCAGTCGACAGGGGGCGCACCCCGACGTTCCCTACGAGCAGTACTTC. V is TRBV2 and J is TRBJ2-7; 10 bases are a match to TRBD1. The CDR3 extends over 18 amino acids. From germline, CDR1 is SNHLY and CDR2 FYNNEI. After removal of 5 bases from V and 2 bases from J, the junction contained 15 bases not matched to a gene. The complete variable domain, with remaining parts taken from reference TRBV2 and TRBJ2-7, reads EPEVTQTPSHQVTQMGQEVILRCVPISNHLYFYWYRQILGQKVEFLVSFYNNEISEKSEIFDDQFSVERPDGSNFTLKIRSTKLEDSAMYFCASSRQGAHPDVPYEQYFGPGTRLTVT.

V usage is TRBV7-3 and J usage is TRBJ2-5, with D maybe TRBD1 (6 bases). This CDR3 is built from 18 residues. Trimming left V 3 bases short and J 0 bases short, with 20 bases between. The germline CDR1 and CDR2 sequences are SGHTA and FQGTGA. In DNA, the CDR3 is TGTGCCAGCAGCTTGGGGACAACCTACGAGCAGTACCAAGAGACCCAGTACTTC. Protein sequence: CASSLGTTYEQYQETQYF.

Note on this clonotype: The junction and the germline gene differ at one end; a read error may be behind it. The CDR3 bases are TGTGCCAGCAGCCGGTCGGACACAGCCTACGAGCAGTACTTC. Residues: CASSRSDTAYEQYF. V usage is TRBV5-1 and J usage is TRBJ2-7; a weak D match, TRBD1 (5 bases). This CDR3 spans 14 amino acids. The germline gives CDR1 SGHRS, CDR2 YFSETQ.